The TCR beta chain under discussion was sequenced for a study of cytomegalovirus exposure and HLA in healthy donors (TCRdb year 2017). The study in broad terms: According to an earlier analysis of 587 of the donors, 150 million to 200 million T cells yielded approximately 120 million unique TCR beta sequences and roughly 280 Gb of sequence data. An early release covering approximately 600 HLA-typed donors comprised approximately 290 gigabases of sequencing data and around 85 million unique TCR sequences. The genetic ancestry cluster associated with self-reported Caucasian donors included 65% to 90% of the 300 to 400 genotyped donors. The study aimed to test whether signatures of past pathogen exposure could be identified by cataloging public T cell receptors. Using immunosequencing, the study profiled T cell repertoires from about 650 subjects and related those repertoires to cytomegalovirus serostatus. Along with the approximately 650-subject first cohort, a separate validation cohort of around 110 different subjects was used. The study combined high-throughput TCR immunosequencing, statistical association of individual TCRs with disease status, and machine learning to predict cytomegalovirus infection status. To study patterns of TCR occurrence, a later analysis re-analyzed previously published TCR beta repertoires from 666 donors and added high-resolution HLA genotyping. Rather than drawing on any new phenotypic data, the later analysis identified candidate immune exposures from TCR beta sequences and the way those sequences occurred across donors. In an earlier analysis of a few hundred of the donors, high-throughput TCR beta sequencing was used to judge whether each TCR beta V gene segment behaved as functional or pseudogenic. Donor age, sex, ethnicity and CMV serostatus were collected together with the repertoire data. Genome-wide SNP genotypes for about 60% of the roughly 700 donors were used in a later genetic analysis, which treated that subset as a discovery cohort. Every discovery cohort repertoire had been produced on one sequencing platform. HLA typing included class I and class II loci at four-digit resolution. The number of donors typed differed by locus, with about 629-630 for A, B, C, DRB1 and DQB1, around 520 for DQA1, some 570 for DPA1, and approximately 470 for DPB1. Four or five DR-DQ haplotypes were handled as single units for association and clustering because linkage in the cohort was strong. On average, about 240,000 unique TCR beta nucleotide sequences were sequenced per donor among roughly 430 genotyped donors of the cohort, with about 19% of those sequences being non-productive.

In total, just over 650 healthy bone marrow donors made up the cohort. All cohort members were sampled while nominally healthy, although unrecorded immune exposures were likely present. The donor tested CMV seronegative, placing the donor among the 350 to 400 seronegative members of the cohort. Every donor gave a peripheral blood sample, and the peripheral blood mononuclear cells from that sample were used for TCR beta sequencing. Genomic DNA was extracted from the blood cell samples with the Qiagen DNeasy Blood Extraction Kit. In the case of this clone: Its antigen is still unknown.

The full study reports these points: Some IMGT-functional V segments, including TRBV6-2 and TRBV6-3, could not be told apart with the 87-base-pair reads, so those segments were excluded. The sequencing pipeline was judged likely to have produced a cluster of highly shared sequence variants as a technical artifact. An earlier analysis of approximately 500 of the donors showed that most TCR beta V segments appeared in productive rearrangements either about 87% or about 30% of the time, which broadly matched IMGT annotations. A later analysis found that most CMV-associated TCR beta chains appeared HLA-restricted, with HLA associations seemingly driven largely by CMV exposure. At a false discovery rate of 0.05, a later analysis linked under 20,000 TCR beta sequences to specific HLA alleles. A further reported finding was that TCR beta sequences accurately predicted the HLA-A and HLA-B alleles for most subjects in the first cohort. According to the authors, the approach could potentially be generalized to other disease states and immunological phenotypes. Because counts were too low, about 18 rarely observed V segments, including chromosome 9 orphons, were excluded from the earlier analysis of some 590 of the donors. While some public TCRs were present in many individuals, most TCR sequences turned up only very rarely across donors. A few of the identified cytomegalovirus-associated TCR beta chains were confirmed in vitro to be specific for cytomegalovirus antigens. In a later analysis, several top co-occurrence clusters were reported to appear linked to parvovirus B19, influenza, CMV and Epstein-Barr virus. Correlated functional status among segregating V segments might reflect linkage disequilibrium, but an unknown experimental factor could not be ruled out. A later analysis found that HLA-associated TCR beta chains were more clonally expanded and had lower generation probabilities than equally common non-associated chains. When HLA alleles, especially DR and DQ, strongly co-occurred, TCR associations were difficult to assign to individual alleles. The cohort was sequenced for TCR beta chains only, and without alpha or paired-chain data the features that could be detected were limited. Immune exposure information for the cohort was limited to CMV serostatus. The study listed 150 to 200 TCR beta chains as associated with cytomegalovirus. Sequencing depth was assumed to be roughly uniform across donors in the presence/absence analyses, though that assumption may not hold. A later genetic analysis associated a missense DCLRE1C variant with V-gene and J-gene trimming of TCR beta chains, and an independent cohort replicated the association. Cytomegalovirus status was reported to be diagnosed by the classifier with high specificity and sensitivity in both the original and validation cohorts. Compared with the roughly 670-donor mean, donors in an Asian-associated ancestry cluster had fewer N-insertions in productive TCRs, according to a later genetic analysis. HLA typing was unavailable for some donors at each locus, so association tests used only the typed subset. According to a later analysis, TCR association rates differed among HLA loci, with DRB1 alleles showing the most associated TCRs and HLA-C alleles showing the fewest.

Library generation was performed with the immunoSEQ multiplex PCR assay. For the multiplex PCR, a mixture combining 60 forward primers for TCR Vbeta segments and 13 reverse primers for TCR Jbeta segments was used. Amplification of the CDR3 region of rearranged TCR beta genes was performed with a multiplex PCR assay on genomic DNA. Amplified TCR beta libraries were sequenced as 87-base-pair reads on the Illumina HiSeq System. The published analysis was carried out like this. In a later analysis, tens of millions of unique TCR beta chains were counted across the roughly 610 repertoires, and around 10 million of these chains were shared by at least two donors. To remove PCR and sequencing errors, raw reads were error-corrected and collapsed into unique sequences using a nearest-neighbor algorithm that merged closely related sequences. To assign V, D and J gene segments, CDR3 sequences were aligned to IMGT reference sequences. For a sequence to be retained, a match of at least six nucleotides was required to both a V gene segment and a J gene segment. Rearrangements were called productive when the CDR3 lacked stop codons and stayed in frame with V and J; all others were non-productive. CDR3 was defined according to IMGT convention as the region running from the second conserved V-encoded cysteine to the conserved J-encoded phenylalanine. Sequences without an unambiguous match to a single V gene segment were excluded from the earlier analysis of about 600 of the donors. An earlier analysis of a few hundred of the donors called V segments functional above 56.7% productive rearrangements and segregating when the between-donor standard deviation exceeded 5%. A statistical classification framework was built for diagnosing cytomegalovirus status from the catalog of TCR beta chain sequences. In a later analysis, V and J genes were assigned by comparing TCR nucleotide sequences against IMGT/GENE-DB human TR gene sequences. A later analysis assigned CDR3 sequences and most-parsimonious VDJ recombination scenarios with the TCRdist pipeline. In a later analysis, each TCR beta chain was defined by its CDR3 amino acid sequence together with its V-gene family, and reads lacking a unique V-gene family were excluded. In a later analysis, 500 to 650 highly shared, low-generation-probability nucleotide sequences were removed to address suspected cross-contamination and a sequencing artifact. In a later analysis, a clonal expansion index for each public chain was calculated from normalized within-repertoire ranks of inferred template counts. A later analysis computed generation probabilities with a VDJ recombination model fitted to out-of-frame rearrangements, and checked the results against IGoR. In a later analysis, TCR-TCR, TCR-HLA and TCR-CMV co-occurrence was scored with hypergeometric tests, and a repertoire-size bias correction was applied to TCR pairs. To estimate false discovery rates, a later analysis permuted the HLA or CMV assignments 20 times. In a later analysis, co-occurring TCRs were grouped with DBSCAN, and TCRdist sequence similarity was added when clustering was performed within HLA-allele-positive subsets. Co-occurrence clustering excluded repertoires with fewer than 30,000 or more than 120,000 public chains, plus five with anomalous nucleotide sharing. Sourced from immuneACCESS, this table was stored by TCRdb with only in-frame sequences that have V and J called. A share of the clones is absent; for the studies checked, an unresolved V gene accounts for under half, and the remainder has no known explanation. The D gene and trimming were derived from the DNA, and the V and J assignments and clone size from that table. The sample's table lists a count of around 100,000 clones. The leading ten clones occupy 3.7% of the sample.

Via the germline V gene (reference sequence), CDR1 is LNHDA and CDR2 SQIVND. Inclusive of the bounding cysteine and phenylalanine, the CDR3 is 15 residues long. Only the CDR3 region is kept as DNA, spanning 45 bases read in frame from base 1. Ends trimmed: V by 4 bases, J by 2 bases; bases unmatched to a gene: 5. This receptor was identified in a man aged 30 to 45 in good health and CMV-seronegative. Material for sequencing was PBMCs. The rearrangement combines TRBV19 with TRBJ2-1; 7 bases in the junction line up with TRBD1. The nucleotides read TGTGCCAGTAGTAGGACAGGTGCAACCTACAATGAGCAGTTCTTC. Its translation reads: CASSRTGATYNEQFF.